The 29 T cell receptor beta chains reported below all come from one sample, sequenced in a study of T cells expressing NK-cell markers. Reanalyzing the 5' RACE reads, TCRdb keeps one entry per CDR3 protein, without DNA. The sample's table shows over 150,000 distinct CDR3 sequences. The sequenced material came from blood T cells: a sorted CD56 or NKG2C T cell subset, CD4+ or CD8+ T cells, or bulk PBMC T cells (not recorded which). The receptors here all came from a man aged 18-75 years in good health.

V gene TRBV6-1 combines with J gene TRBJ2-3; the TCRdb call, TRBD1, lacks DNA for checking. CDR3 length: 13 amino acids. CDR1 and CDR2 from the germline V gene are MNHNS and SASEGT. CDR3 in amino acids: CATQGGHTDTQYF.

The rearrangement uses TRBV20-1 and TRBJ2-7; as DNA is missing, the TRBD1 call by TCRdb cannot be tested. Per germline, CDR1 DFQATT and CDR2 SNEGSKA (reference sequence). The CDR3 totals 15 residues. Here the CDR3 reads CSAISYGANSYEQYF.

V usage is TRBV6-1 and J usage is TRBJ1-1; TCRdb lists TRBD1, though no DNA is available to test this call. Germline V lookup: CDR1 MNHNS, CDR2 SASEGT. The CDR3 is made up of 16 amino acids. CDR3 sequence reads: CASRRGGQLVNTEAFF.

The V gene is TRBV29-1, the J gene TRBJ1-5. Germline V CDR1 and CDR2: SQVTM, ANQGSEA. This CDR3 spans 12 amino acids. CDR3 protein: CSVRVSNQPQHF.

The rearrangement links TRBV6-6 to TRBJ2-7; the D call from TCRdb, TRBD2, cannot be confirmed without DNA. Germline V gene sequence: CDR1 MNHNY, CDR2 SVGAGI (reference sequence). This CDR3 has 13 residues. This chain's CDR3 is CASTQTRFHEQYF.

V usage is TRBV7-9 and J usage is TRBJ1-6. The CDR3 extends over 15 amino acids. The germline V gene encodes CDR1 SEHNR and CDR2 FQNEAQ (reference sequence). CDR3 region: CASSLYSSYNSPLHF.

This CDR3 is CASSYNREWDTQYF. The chain combines TRBV7-2 with TRBJ2-3; TCRdb designates TRBD1, a call that cannot be tested without DNA. The germline gives CDR1 SGHTA, CDR2 FQGNSA. The CDR3 is 14 residues long.

The chain recombines TRBV12-5 with TRBJ2-7. CDR3 length equals 13 residues. The V gene's germline CDR1 is LGHNT and CDR2 FRNRAP. CDR3 in amino acids: CASGLTANYEQYF. The full variable domain, in which reference TRBV12-5 and TRBJ2-7 provide the parts outside the CDR3, is DARVTQTPRHKVTEMGQEVTMRCQPILGHNTVFWYRQTMMQGLELLAYFRNRAPLDDSGMPKDRFSAEMPDATLATLKIQPSEPRDSAVYFCASGLTANYEQYFGPGTRLTVT.

The chain is built from TRBV11-2 and TRBJ2-3. The CDR3 spans 13 residues. Germline V gives CDR1 SGHAT, CDR2 FQNNGV. CDR3 loop: CASSLGVPDTQYF.

The gene calls are TRBV6-6 and TRBJ2-2; TCRdb's D gene call, TRBD2, goes unchecked for lack of DNA. The CDR3 loop spans 13 amino acids. Germline V gene data show CDR1 as MNHNY and CDR2 as SVGAGI (reference sequence). CDR3 region: CASKEGTTGELFF.

The genes are TRBV15 and TRBJ2-3; TCRdb designates TRBD2, a call that cannot be tested without DNA. CDR3 length: 15 residues. Per the germline V gene, CDR1 is LNHNV and CDR2 is YYDKDF (reference sequence). Here the CDR3 reads CATSRVAGAPDTQYF.

The chain uses TRBV7-9 and TRBJ2-1. This CDR3 has 16 amino acids. In germline, CDR1 is SEHNR, CDR2 FQNEAQ (reference sequence). CDR3 amino acids: CASSSLTGASYNEQFF. The full variable domain, its missing parts supplied by reference TRBV7-9 and TRBJ2-1, is DTGVSQNPRHKITKRGQNVTFRCDPISEHNRLYWYRQTLGQGPEFLTYFQNEAQLEKSRLLSDRFSAERPKGSFSTLEIQRTEQGDSAMYLCASSSLTGASYNEQFFGPGTRLTVL.

This chain joins TRBV1 and TRBJ2-1; TCRdb designates TRBD1, a call that cannot be tested without DNA. TRBV1 is reported as a pseudogene. This CDR3 has 15 residues. The chain's CDR3 is CTNFIIQGVVNEQFF.

The genes are TRBV29-1 and TRBJ2-5; TCRdb calls TRBD1, which cannot be checked without DNA. The CDR3 consists of 12 residues. The germline V gene has CDR1 SQVTM and CDR2 ANQGSEA. CDR3 region: CSIGQGQETQYF.

The chain carries TRBV15 and TRBJ1-2; TCRdb proposes TRBD1, but this gene call is untestable without DNA. CDR1 is LNHNV and CDR2 is YYDKDF in the germline V gene (reference sequence). This CDR3 is 14 amino acids long. CDR3: CATSREGKGWGYTF.

The V and J genes are TRBV7-9 and TRBJ2-4; TCRdb outputs TRBD1, but without DNA this stays unchecked. The CDR3 consists of 12 residues. CDR1 SEHNR and CDR2 FQNEAQ come from the germline V gene (reference sequence). The CDR3 spells CASSLGQPIQYF.

The chain recombines TRBV20-1 with TRBJ2-3; checking the TCRdb D call of TRBD2 is not possible without DNA. The CDR3 runs to 14 residues. In germline, CDR1 is DFQATT, CDR2 SNEGSKA (reference sequence). CDR3 in amino acids: CSARRDYSTDTQYF.

CDR3 residues: CASSEPPVQETQYF. The rearrangement links TRBV2 to TRBJ2-5. The CDR3 runs 14 residues. Germline V gene sequence: CDR1 SNHLY, CDR2 FYNNEI.

The chain is built from TRBV6-5 and TRBJ1-6; the TRBD1 assignment by TCRdb is unverifiable without DNA. Germline CDR1 and CDR2: MNHEY and SVGAGI. The CDR3 covers 18 residues. This CDR3 is CASSYTGLLSSYNSPLHF.

This CDR3 reads CASSQRTSGENGNEQFF. The rearrangement uses TRBV7-9 and TRBJ2-1; the TCRdb call, TRBD2, lacks DNA for checking. Germline-derived CDR1 and CDR2 are SEHNR and FQNEAQ (reference sequence). The CDR3 spans 17 residues.

The V gene is TRBV6-5, the J gene TRBJ1-1; no DNA is available, so the TRBD1 call from TCRdb remains unchecked. The CDR3 spans 15 residues. Germline CDR1 is MNHEY and CDR2 is SVGAGI. CDR3 loop: CASSSPGVLNTEAFF.

This CDR3 is CASSARQENTEVFF. V is TRBV25-1 and J is TRBJ1-1. This CDR3 contains 14 residues. Germline CDR1 and CDR2: MGHDK and SYGVNS.

The V gene is TRBV12-3 or TRBV12-4, the J gene TRBJ2-4; lacking DNA, the TRBD1 call made by TCRdb goes unchecked. The CDR3 runs to 21 residues. The CDR3 is CASSLGERQLGEEIAKNIQYF.

The chain carries TRBV28 and TRBJ2-2; TCRdb selects TRBD1, and the lack of DNA leaves this call unchecked. Germline V gives CDR1 MDHEN, CDR2 SYDVKM. The CDR3 has 16 amino acids. CDR3 amino acids: CASSTGTQGNTGELFF.

V and J are TRBV3-1 and TRBJ2-5; TCRdb returns TRBD1, unconfirmable since there is no DNA. The CDR3 runs 15 residues. Germline loops: CDR1 LGHDT, CDR2 YNNKEL (reference sequence). The CDR3 spells CASSQDRGNQETQYF.

The CDR3 is CASSLRRTGSSGEQYF. V is TRBV12-3 or TRBV12-4 and J is TRBJ2-7; TCRdb's D gene call, TRBD1, goes unchecked for lack of DNA. The CDR3 spans 16 residues.

The V and J genes are TRBV12-5 and TRBJ1-5. The germline V gene has CDR1 LGHNT and CDR2 FRNRAP. CDR3 length: 15 residues. The CDR3 region is CASAAGGLGNQPQHF.

The chain couples TRBV9 to TRBJ2-1; the TCRdb call, TRBD1, lacks DNA for checking. The germline gives CDR1 SGDLS, CDR2 YYNGEE. The CDR3 spans 17 residues. The CDR3 is CASSVAGGGAIYNEQFF. Complete variable domain (other parts from reference TRBV9 and TRBJ2-1): DSGVTQTPKHLITATGQRVTLRCSPRSGDLSVYWYQQSLDQGLQFLIQYYNGEERAKGNILERFSAQQFPDLHSELNLSSLELGDSALYFCASSVAGGGAIYNEQFFGPGTRLTVL.

The V gene is TRBV18, the J gene TRBJ2-1. Germline CDR1 reads KGHSH; CDR2 reads LQKENI. This CDR3 contains 16 residues. CDR3 loop: CASSDRGLGLDNEQFF. Based on the CDR3 plus reference TRBV18 and TRBJ2-1, the full variable domain is NAGVMQNPRHLVRRRGQEARLRCSPMKGHSHVYWYRQLPEEGLKFMVYLQKENIIDESGMPKERFSAEFPKEGPSILRIQQVVRGDSAAYFCASSDRGLGLDNEQFFGPGTRLTVL.